This T cell receptor beta chain was identified in a study of early T cells in non-severe SARS-CoV-2 infection. In TCRdb, the 5' RACE reads were re-called with MiXCR into one record per CDR3 protein. The profile shows more than 70,000 distinct CDR3 sequences, 10% to 12% of them singletons. The specimen comprised whole blood, sampled at baseline. This receptor was obtained from an adult who was a healthcare worker with PCR-confirmed SARS-CoV-2 infection or an uninfected control (not recorded which).

The CDR3 reads CASSFQAAYGYTF. CDR3 sequence (DNA): TGTGCCAGCAGCTTCCAGGCTGCGTATGGCTACACCTTC. The chain is built from TRBV7-9 and TRBJ1-2; no clear D gene. V shed 3 bases and J shed 5 bases, with 10 bases lying between them. There are 13 residues in the CDR3. Germline values: CDR1 SEHNR, CDR2 FQNEAQ (reference sequence).